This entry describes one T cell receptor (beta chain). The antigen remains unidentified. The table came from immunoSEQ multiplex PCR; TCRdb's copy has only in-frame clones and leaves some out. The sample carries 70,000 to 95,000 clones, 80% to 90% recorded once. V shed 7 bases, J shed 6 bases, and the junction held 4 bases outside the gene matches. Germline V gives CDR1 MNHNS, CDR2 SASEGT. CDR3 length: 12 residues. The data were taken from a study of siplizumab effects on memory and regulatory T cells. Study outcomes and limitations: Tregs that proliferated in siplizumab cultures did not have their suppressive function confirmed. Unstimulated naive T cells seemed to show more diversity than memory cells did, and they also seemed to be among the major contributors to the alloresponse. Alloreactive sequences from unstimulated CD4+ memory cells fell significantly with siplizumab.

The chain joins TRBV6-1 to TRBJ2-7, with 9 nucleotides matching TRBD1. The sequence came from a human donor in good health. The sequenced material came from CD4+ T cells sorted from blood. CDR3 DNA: TGTGCCAGCACCGGGACAGGGACCGAGCAGTACTTC. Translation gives CASTGTGTEQYF.